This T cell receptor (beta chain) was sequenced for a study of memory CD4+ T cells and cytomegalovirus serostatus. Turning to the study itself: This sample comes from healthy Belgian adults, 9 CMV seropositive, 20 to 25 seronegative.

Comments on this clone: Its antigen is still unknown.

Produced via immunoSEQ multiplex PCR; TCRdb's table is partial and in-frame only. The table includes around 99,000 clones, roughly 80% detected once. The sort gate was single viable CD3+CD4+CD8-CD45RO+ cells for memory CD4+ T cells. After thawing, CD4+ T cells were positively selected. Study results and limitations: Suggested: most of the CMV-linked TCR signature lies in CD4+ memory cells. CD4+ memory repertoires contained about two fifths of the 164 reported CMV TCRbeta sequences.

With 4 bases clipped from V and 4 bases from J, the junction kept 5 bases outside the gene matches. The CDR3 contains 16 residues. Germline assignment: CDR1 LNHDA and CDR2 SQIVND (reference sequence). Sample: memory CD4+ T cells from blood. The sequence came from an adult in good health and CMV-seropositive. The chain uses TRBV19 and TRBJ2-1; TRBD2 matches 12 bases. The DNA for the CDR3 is TGTGCCAGTAGTACAGGAGGACTAGCGGGGTACAATGAGCAGTTCTTC. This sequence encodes CASSTGGLAGYNEQFF. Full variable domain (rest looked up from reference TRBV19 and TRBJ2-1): DGGITQSPKYLFRKEGQNVTLSCEQNLNHDAMYWYRQDPGQGLRLIYYSQIVNDFQKGDIAEGYSVSREKKESFPLTVTSAQKNPTAFYLCASSTGGLAGYNEQFFGPGTRLTVL.